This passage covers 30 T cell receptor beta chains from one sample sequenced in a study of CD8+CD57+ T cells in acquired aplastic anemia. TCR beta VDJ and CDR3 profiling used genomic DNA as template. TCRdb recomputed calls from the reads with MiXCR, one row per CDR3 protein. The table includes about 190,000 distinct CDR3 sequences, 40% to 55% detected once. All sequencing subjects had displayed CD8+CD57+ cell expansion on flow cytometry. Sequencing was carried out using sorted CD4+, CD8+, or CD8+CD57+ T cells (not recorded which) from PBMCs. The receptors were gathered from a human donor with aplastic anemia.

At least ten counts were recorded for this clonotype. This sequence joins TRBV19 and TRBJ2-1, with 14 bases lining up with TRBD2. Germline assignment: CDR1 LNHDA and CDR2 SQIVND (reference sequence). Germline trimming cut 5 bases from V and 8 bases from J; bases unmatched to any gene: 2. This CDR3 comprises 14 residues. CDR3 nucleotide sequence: TGTGCCAGTAGTCTGGGACTAGCGGGAGATGAGCAGTTCTTC. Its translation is CASSLGLAGDEQFF.

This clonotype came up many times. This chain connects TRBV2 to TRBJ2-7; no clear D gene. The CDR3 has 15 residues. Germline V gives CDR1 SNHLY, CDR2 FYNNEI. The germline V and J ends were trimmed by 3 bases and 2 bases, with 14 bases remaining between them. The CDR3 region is CASSDKLLTTYEQYF. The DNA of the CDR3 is TGTGCCAGCAGTGATAAACTCCTAACAACCTACGAGCAGTACTTC.

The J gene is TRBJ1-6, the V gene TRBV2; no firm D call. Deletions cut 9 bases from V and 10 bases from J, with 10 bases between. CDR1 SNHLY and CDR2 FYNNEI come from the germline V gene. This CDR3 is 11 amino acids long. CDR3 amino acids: CASGEESPLHF. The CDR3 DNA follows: TGTGCCAGTGGGGAGGAATCACCCCTCCACTTT.

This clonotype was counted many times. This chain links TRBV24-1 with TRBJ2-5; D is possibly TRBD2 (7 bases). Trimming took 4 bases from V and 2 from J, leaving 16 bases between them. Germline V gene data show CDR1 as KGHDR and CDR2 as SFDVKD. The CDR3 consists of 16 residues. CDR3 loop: CATSDSKRGGQETQYF. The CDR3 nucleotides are TGTGCCACCAGTGACAGTAAGAGGGGGGGACAAGAGACCCAGTACTTC.

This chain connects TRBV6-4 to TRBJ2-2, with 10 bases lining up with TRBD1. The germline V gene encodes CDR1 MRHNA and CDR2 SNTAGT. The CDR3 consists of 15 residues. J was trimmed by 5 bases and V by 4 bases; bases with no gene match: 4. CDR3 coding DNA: TGTGCCAGCAGTGTTGGGACAGGGGAAACCGGGGAGCTGTTTTTT. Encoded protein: CASSVGTGETGELFF.

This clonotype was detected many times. For the CDR3, the DNA is TGCAGTGCTGGAGGGGGGTGGACAAGGGATAATTCACCCCTCCACTTT. It translates to CSAGGGWTRDNSPLHF. This chain uses TRBV20-1 with TRBJ1-6; D may be TRBD1 (6 bases). This CDR3 is built from 16 residues. V was trimmed by 5 bases and J by 5 bases, leaving 19 bases between them. CDR1 DFQATT and CDR2 SNEGSKA come from the germline V gene (reference sequence).

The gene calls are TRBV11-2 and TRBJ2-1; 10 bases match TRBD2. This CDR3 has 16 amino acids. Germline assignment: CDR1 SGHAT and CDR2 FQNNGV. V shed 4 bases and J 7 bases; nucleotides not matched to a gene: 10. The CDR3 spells CASSSRTSGWGNEQFF. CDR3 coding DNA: TGTGCCAGCAGCTCCCGGACTAGCGGTTGGGGGAATGAGCAGTTCTTC.

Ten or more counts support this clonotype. The DNA of the CDR3 is TGTGCCAGCAGCACAAGGGACAGCTACGAGCAGTACTTC. It encodes CASSTRDSYEQYF. The chain is built from TRBV5-6 and TRBJ2-7; 7 bases fit TRBD1. The CDR3 extends over 13 amino acids. V dropped 4 bases and J dropped 3; count of bases not matched to a gene: 4. Per the germline V gene, CDR1 is SGHDT and CDR2 is YYEEEE. The full variable domain, rest sourced from reference TRBV5-6 and TRBJ2-7, is DAGVTQSPTHLIKTRGQQVTLRCSPKSGHDTVSWYQQALGQGPQFIFQYYEEEERQRGNFPDRFSGHQFPNYSSELNVNALLLGDSALYLCASSTRDSYEQYFGPGTRLTVT.

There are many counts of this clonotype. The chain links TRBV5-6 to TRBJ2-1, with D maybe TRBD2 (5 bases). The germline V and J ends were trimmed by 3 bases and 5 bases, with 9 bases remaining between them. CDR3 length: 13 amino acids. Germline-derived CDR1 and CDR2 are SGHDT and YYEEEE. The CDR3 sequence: CASSYVGNNEQFF. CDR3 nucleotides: TGTGCCAGCAGCTACGTCGGGAACAATGAGCAGTTCTTC.

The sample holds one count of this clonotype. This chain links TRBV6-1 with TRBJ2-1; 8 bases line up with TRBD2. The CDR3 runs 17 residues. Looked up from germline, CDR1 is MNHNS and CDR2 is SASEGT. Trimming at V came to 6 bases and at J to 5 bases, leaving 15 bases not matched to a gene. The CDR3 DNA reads TGTGCCAGCAGGACCCGCTTCACTAGCGGCAAAGACAATGAGCAGTTCTTC. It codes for CASRTRFTSGKDNEQFF.

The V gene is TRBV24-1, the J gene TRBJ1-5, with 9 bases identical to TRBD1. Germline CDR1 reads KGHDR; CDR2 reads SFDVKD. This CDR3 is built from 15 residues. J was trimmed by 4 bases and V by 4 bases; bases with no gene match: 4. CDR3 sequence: CATSEPDRGNQPQHF. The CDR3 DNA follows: TGTGCCACCAGTGAACCTGACAGGGGGAATCAGCCCCAGCATTTT.

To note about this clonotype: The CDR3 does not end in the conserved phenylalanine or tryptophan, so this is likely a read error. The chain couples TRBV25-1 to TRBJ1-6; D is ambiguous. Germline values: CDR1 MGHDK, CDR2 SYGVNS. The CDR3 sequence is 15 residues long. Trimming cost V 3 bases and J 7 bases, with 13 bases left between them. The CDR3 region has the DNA TGTGCCAGCAGTGACTTAGTGGGATCAAATTCACCCCTCCACCTT. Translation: CASSDLVGSNSPLHL.

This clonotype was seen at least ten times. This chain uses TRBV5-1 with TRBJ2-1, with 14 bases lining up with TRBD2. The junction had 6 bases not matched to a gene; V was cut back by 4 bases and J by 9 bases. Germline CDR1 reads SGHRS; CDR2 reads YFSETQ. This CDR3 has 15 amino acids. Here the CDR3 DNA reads TGCGCCAGCAGCAAGGGACTAGCGGGAGCTAGTGAGCAGTTCTTC. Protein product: CASSKGLAGASEQFF.

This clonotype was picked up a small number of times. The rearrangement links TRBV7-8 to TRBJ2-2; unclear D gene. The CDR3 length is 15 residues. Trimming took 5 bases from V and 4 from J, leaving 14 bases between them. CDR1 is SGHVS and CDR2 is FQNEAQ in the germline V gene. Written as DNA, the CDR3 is TGTGCCAGCAGCGACCAGACTCTCACCACCGGGGAGCTGTTTTTT. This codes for CASSDQTLTTGELFF.

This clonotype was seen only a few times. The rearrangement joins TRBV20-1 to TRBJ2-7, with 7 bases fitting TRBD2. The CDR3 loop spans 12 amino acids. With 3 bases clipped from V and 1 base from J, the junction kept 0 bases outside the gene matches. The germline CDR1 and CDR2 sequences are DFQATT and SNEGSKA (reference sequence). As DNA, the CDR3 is TGCAGTGCTAGGGGGGGGTCCTACGAGCAGTACTTC. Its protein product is CSARGGSYEQYF.

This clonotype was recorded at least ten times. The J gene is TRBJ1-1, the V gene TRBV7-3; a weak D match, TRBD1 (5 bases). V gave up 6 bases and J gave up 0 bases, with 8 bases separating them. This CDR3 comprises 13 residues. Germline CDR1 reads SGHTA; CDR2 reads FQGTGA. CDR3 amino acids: CASRRGLNTEAFF. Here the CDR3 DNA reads TGTGCCAGCAGGCGGGGCCTGAACACTGAAGCTTTCTTT.

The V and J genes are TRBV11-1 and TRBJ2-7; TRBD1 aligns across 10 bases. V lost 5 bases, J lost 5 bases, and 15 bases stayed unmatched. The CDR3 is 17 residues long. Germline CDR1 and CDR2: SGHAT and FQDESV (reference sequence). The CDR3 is CASSPTPPGQGRNEQYF. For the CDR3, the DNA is TGTGCCAGCAGCCCAACACCACCGGGACAGGGGCGGAACGAGCAGTACTTC.

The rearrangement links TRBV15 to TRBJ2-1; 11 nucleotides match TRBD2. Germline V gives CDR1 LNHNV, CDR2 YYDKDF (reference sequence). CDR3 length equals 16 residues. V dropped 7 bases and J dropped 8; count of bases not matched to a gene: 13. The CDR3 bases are TGTGCCACCACCCCCAGGGTGGCTAGCGGGGGGCATGAGCAGTTCTTC. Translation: CATTPRVASGGHEQFF. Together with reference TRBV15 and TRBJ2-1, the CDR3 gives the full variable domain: DAMVIQNPRYQVTQFGKPVTLSCSQTLNHNVMYWYQQKSSQAPKLLFHYYDKDFNNEADTPDNFQSRRPNTSFCFLDIRSPGLGDTAMYLCATTPRVASGGHEQFFGPGTRLTVL.

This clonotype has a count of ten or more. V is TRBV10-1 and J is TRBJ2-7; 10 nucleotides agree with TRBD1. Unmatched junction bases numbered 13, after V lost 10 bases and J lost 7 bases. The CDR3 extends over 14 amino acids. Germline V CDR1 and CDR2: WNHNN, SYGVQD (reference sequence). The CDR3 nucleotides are TGCGCCACCCCTTCCGGGACAGGGGTGTGGGAGCAGTACTTC. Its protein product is CATPSGTGVWEQYF.

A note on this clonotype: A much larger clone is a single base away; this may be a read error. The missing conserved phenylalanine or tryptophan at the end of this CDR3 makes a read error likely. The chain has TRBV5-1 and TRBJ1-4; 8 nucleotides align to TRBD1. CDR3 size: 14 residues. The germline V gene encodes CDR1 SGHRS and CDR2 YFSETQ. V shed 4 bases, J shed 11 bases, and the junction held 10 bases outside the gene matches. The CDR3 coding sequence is TGCGCCAGCAGCGACCCGGGACAGGACCAGAAACTGTTTCTT. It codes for CASSDPGQDQKLFL.

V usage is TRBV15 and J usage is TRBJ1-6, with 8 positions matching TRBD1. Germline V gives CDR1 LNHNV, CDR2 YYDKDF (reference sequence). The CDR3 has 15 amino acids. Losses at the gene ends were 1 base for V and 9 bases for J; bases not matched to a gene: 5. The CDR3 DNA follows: TGTGCCACCAGCAGAGGGACAGGGTCGGGTTCACCCCTCCACTTT. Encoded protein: CATSRGTGSGSPLHF.

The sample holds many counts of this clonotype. The CDR3 spells CASSPSGRGNDEQFF. The DNA for the CDR3 is TGCGCCAGCAGCCCTAGCGGGAGGGGCAATGATGAGCAGTTCTTC. The chain is built from TRBV4-3 and TRBJ2-1; 12 positions match TRBD2. The CDR3 contains 15 residues. Looked up from germline, CDR1 is LGHNA and CDR2 is YSLEER. The V and J ends lost 4 bases and 8 bases, in that order; junction bases with no gene match: 6.

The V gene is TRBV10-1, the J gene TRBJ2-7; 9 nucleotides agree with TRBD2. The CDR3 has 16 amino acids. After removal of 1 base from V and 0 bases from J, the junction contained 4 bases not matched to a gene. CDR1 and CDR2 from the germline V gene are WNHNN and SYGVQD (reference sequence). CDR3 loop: CASSEFGLASSYEQYF. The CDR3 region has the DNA TGCGCCAGCAGTGAGTTCGGACTAGCGAGCTCCTACGAGCAGTACTTC.

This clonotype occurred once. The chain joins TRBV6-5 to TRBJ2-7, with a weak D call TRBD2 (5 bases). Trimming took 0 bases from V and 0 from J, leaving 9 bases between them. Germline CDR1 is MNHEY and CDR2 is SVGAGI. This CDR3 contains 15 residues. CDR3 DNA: TGTGCCAGCAGTTACTCGGGGAGAAGCTCCTACGAGCAGTACTTC. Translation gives CASSYSGRSSYEQYF.

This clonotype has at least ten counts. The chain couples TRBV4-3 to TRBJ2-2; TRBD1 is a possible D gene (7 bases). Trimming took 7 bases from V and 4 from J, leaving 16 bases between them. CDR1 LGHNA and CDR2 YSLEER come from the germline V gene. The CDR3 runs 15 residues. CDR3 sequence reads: CASTVQGGSTGELFF. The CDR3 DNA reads TGCGCCAGCACCGTGCAGGGGGGTAGCACCGGGGAGCTGTTTTTT.

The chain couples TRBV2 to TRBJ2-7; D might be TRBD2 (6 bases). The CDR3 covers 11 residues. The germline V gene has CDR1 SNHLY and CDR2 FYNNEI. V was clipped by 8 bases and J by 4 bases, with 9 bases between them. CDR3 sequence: CASRRGYEQYF. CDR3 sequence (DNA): TGTGCCAGCCGTCGGGGGTACGAGCAGTACTTC.

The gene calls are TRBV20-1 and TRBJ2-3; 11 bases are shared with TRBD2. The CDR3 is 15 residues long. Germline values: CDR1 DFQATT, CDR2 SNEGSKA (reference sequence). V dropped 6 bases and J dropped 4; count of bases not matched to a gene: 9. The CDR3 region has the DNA TGCAGTGCCCAGATAGCGGGGGGGCCCGCAGATACGCAGTATTTT. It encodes CSAQIAGGPADTQYF.

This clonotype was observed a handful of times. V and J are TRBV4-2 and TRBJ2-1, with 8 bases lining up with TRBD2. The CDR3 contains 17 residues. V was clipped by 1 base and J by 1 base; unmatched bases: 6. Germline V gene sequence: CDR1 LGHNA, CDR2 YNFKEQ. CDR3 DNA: TGTGCCAGCAGCCAAGTTTCTATAGCGGGATCCTACAATGAGCAGTTCTTC. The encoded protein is CASSQVSIAGSYNEQFF.

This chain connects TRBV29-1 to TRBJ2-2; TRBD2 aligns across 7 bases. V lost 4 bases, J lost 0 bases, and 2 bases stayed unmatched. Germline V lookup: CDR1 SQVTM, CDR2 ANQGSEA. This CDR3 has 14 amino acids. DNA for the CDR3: TGCAGCGTTGGGGGAGGGACGAACACCGGGGAGCTGTTTTTT. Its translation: CSVGGGTNTGELFF.

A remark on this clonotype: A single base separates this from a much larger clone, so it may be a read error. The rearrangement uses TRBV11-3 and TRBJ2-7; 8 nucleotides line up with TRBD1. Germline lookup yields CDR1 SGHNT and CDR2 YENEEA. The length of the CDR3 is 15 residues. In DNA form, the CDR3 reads TGTGCCAGCAGCCCATGGACAGGGAATTCCTACGGGCAGTACTTC. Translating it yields CASSPWTGNSYGQYF.